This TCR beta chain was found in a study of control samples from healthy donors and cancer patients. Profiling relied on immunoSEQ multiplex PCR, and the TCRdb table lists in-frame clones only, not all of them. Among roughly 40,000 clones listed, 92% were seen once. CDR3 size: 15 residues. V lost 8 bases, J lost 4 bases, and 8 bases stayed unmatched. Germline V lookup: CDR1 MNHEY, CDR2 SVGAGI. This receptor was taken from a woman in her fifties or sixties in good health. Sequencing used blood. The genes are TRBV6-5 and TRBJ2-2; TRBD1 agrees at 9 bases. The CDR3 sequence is CASRRDRVRTGELFF. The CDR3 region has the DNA TGTGCCAGCCGCCGGGACAGGGTCCGCACCGGGGAGCTGTTTTTT.